These T cell receptor beta chains were read from a single sample in a study of cytomegalovirus exposure and HLA in healthy donors. Data came from immunoSEQ multiplex PCR; TCRdb stores just in-frame clones and leaves some out. The sample yields approximately 70,000 clones, over 90% seen once. The material sequenced was PBMCs. The origin of the receptors is a young woman in good health and CMV-seropositive. CDR3s include the opening cysteine and the closing phenylalanine or tryptophan. D genes are given only for firm matches.

CDR3 length | D gene | V gene | CDR3 protein
15 | TRBD1 | TRBV4-2 | CASSQSGRGPYEQYF
14 | TRBD1 | TRBV6-5 | CASSYSAGGDTQYF
13 | NA | TRBV10-3 | CAINPTDGGGYTF
11 | TRBD1 | TRBV10-2 | CASRTGPVQYF
14 | NA | TRBV23-1 | CASSQSEGSYEQYF
15 | NA | TRBV28 | CASSQWGEFYNEQFF
12 | NA | TRBV29-1 | CSVDQGSDTQYF
15 | TRBD1 | TRBV5-1 | CASSSRGRVNTEAFF
13 | NA | TRBV6-1 | CASSELRNNEQFF
13 | NA | TRBV19 | CASTRGGGQPQHF
15 | NA | TRBV6-5 | CASSYSRGLRNEQFF
16 | TRBD2 | TRBV5-4 | CASSSATSSSYNEQFF
14 | NA | TRBV5-5 | CASSLSGWTDTQYF
15 | NA | TRBV7-4 | CASSCRQDNGTPLHF
16 | NA | TRBV28 | CASSLSGQKGGYEQYF
15 | TRBD1 | TRBV28 | CASSLTVGTGTEAFF